This record covers a single TCR beta chain. Its antigen is not yet known. The junction and the germline gene differ at one end; a read error may be behind it. Collaborating institutions collected whole blood in K2EDTA tubes following their own protocols. For TCRbeta analysis, collaborators shipped samples as frozen whole blood, isolated PBMCs, or DNA extracted from either of those sample types. The germline V gene encodes CDR1 SGHRS and CDR2 YFSETQ. Inclusive of the bounding cysteine and phenylalanine, the CDR3 is 15 residues long. Solely the CDR3 DNA is kept, with 45 bases framed from the first base. The entry originates in a study of blood T cell repertoires in COVID-19 (dated by TCRdb to between 2020 and 2021). Regarding the complete study: Collaborator samples came from the United States, Italy and Spain and covered acute and convalescent phases of COVID-19. Nearly every sample came with metadata listing a de-identified subject ID, COVID-19 status, age in years and sex. HLA class I and class II types, where available, came from metadata supplied by the sample provider rather than from assay-based typing. The samples were drawn from two sources: the first 160 participants of the ongoing ImmuneRACE study, and 1,200 or so subjects contributed by 6 global collaborators. The repertoires were made available in a free public database intended to serve as a resource for research on the immune response to SARS-CoV-2. The prospective study material was composed of cDNA or gDNA derived from T cells, B-cell-depleted T cells, or PBMCs. The dataset comprised deeply sampled blood TCRbeta repertoires from subjects exposed to, actively infected with, or recovered from COVID-19. Broader findings and caveats from the paper: The quantity of clinical and demographic metadata differed by source and by participant and was supplied without curation.

TCRbeta CDR3 regions were amplified from genomic DNA using the immunoSEQ Assay, a bias-controlled multiplex PCR. The study's own analysis went as follows. The number of nucleated cells in each sample was estimated from the amplification of reference gene primers within the assay. To quantify the absolute abundance of each unique TCRbeta CDR3 rearrangement, sequence reads were collapsed and filtered. Productive Simpson clonality was computed per sample as the square root of Simpson's diversity index over productive rearrangements. TCRdb holds this immuneACCESS table with in-frame rearrangements only. Some clones are missing; in checked studies, unresolved V genes explain under half, and the rest has no known cause. V, J and clone size were drawn from that table, and D and trimming were deduced from the DNA. The sample profile shows more than 150,000 clones; 70% to 90% of them were found once. The ten largest account for around 4% of the sample.

Material: peripheral blood. The sequence was obtained from a woman between 65 and 79 years old with acute or convalescent COVID-19. Recombination linked TRBV5-1 to TRBJ2-7; 8 bases in the middle match TRBD2. The nucleotides are TGCGCCCGCAGCGTGGGGGCGGGGGGAACCTACGAGCAGTACTTC. This codes for CARSVGAGGTYEQYF.